These 25 T cell receptor beta chains were all obtained from the same sample, sequenced in a study of PD-1 blockade in classical Hodgkin lymphoma (dated by TCRdb to about 2020). Sample time point, as interpreted from the label and publication: newly diagnosed, previously untreated cHL patient sample. Magnetic negative selection with a Miltenyi CD4+ T cell isolation kit was used to purify CD4+ T cells from thawed PBMCs. Library method: the immunoSEQ multiplex PCR assay. TCRdb stores this immuneACCESS table with in-frame sequences only. Part of the clones is absent; in the studies checked, under half of the shortfall reflects unresolved V genes, and no reason is known for the rest. Present in this sample are about 23,000 clones, roughly 87% of which were seen just once. The ten largest make up 0.25% of the sample. Sequences were obtained from CD4+ T cells from blood. The receptors come from a human donor with classical Hodgkin lymphoma.

A single count supports this clone. The gene calls are TRBV5-6 and TRBJ1-2; D remains ambiguous. This CDR3 has 11 amino acids. Trimming shortened V by 2 bases and J by 4 bases, and 3 bases separated the two germline ends. Germline CDR1 and CDR2: SGHDT and YYEEEE. The DNA of the CDR3 is TGTGCCAGCAGCTTCTTCTATGGCTACACCTTC. Translating gives CASSFFYGYTF.

This chain uses TRBV29-1 with TRBJ1-4; 8 nucleotides agree with TRBD1. CDR3 length: 15 residues. With V trimmed by 6 bases and J by 8 bases, 14 bases remained unmatched. The V gene's germline CDR1 is SQVTM and CDR2 ANQGSEA. CDR3: CSVGGVQGAGEKLFF. CDR3 sequence (DNA): TGCAGCGTAGGCGGAGTCCAGGGGGCAGGGGAAAAACTGTTTTTT.

The chain uses TRBV7-8 and TRBJ2-7; no definite D call. The CDR3 is 12 residues long. Per germline, CDR1 SGHVS and CDR2 FQNEAQ. Trimming took 5 bases from V and 0 from J, leaving 5 bases between them. CDR3 coding DNA: TGTGCCAGCAGCCGGGTCTCCTACGAGCAGTACTTC. It encodes CASSRVSYEQYF.

The chain joins TRBV5-1 to TRBJ2-7, with D perhaps being TRBD1 or TRBD2 (6 bases each). CDR1 and CDR2 (germline): SGHRS, YFSETQ. Trimming took off 5 bases at V and 6 bases at J, with 18 bases between the two ends. The CDR3 sequence is 14 residues long. CDR3 sequence (DNA): TGCGCCAGCAGAGGGGGGAGGTCCGGGGTCGAGCAGTACTTC. Amino acids: CASRGGRSGVEQYF.

V and J are TRBV11-2 and TRBJ1-1; D gene uncertain. V gave up 1 base and J gave up 2 bases, with 5 bases separating them. CDR1 SGHAT and CDR2 FQNNGV come from the germline V gene. The CDR3 is made up of 13 amino acids. CDR3 protein: CASSLGSNTEAFF. The CDR3 region has the DNA TGTGCCAGCAGCTTAGGGAGTAACACTGAAGCTTTCTTT.

V and J are TRBV11-3 and TRBJ2-4; TRBD1 or TRBD2 may be the D gene (5 bases each). CDR1 is SGHNT, CDR2 YENEEA, per germline. CDR3 length: 18 amino acids. Trimming took off 5 bases at V and 3 bases at J, with 23 bases between the two ends. CDR3 amino acids: CASSPRGVRLEDKNIQYF. CDR3 nucleotide sequence: TGTGCCAGCAGCCCCCGAGGGGTACGCTTGGAGGACAAAAACATTCAGTACTTC. Supplemented by reference TRBV11-3 and TRBJ2-4, the full variable domain reads EAGVVQSPRYKIIEKKQPVAFWCNPISGHNTLYWYLQNLGQGPELLIRYENEEAVDDSQLPKDRFSAERLKGVDSTLKIQPAELGDSAVYLCASSPRGVRLEDKNIQYFGAGTRLSVL.

This clone showed up just once. The chain uses TRBV19 and TRBJ2-7; perhaps TRBD2 as D (5 bases). The CDR3 covers 15 residues. Germline V CDR1 and CDR2: LNHDA, SQIVND (reference sequence). V was cut by 5 bases and J by 2 bases, with 16 bases left in between. The CDR3 DNA sequence: TGTGCCAGTAGTCCCGCAGGCGGGCGAGCCTACGAGCAGTACTTC. Amino acid sequence: CASSPAGGRAYEQYF.

A word on this clone: Within the sample, other DNA sequences also encode this same CDR3. The gene calls are TRBV5-1 and TRBJ1-1; D is ambiguous. CDR3 size: 13 residues. CDR1 SGHRS and CDR2 YFSETQ come from the germline V gene. Trimming removed 0 bases at V and 1 base at J, with 4 bases between. As DNA, the CDR3 is TGCGCCAGCAGCTTGGGGGGGAACACTGAAGCTTTCTTT. It specifies CASSLGGNTEAFF.

The J gene is TRBJ2-5, the V gene TRBV29-1; D is perhaps TRBD1 (5 bases). The CDR3 consists of 13 residues. V lost 6 bases, J lost 5 bases, and 16 bases lay in between. CDR1 and CDR2 from the germline V gene are SQVTM and ANQGSEA. This CDR3 reads CSVGRVVLETQYF. CDR3 in DNA: TGCAGCGTCGGCAGGGTTGTTTTGGAGACCCAGTACTTC.

V is TRBV27 and J is TRBJ2-3; maybe TRBD1 (6 bases). Trimming shortened V by 5 bases and J by 13 bases, and 16 bases separated the two germline ends. Germline lookup yields CDR1 MNHEY and CDR2 SMNVEV (reference sequence). The CDR3 is 12 amino acids. CDR3 in DNA: TGTGCCAGCAGTCGGCAGGGGTTCGGAGAGTATTTT. Protein: CASSRQGFGEYF.

The chain employs TRBV2 and TRBJ1-1; possible D gene TRBD1, 5 bases. Germline CDR1 SNHLY, CDR2 FYNNEI. The CDR3 has 14 amino acids. V lost 1 base to trimming and J lost 1 base, with 7 bases between them. The CDR3 sequence: CASSEGRANTEAFF. The CDR3 DNA reads TGTGCCAGCAGTGAAGGCAGGGCGAACACTGAAGCTTTCTTT.

The chain couples TRBV5-1 to TRBJ1-1; D is uncertain. This CDR3 contains 16 residues. V was cut by 0 bases and J by 0 bases, with 12 bases left in between. Germline V CDR1 and CDR2: SGHRS, YFSETQ. CDR3 in DNA: TGCGCCAGCAGCTTGGCCTCGCCAGCCATGAACACTGAAGCTTTCTTT. It codes for CASSLASPAMNTEAFF.

The rearrangement joins TRBV5-4 to TRBJ1-1; TRBD1 aligns across 7 bases. The ends lost 4 bases at V and 1 base at J; junction bases unmatched: 10. The CDR3 is 16 residues long. CDR1 SGHNT and CDR2 YYREEE come from the germline V gene (reference sequence). The CDR3 sequence is CASSLLRQGGNTEAFF. Written as DNA, the CDR3 is TGTGCCAGCAGCCTGCTCCGACAGGGCGGGAACACTGAAGCTTTCTTT.

J is TRBJ2-1 and V is TRBV19; 13 bases are a match to TRBD2. Germline CDR1 is LNHDA and CDR2 is SQIVND (reference sequence). J was trimmed by 8 bases and V by 6 bases; bases with no gene match: 7. The CDR3 spans 15 residues. DNA for the CDR3: TGTGCCAGTAGCGGGACTAGCGGGACTCTAGATGAGCAGTTCTTC. It translates to CASSGTSGTLDEQFF.

The chain has TRBV6-6 and TRBJ2-7; D is perhaps TRBD1 (6 bases). Germline loops: CDR1 MNHNY, CDR2 SVGAGI (reference sequence). Trimming left V 8 bases short and J 3 bases short, with 14 bases between. CDR3 length: 13 amino acids. CDR3 protein: CASRLQGNYEQYF. The CDR3 coding sequence is TGTGCCAGCCGTCTTCAGGGGAACTACGAGCAGTACTTC.

This clone was counted a single time. The chain employs TRBV9 and TRBJ2-3; D call uncertain. Germline assignment: CDR1 SGDLS and CDR2 YYNGEE. CDR3 size: 16 residues. V was pared by 0 bases and J by 3 bases, with 14 bases between. The CDR3 region is CASSVVGSGRTDTQYF. CDR3 nucleotide sequence: TGTGCCAGCAGCGTAGTTGGCTCTGGACGTACAGATACGCAGTATTTT.

V and J are TRBV4-3 and TRBJ2-3; D is unclear. Per the germline V gene, CDR1 is LGHNA and CDR2 is YSLEER. Trimming cost V 0 bases and J 2 bases, with 9 bases left between them. The CDR3 extends over 15 amino acids. The chain's CDR3 is CASSQDARPTDTQYF. CDR3 coding DNA: TGCGCCAGCAGCCAAGATGCCCGTCCCACAGATACGCAGTATTTT.

V gene TRBV6-5 combines with J gene TRBJ2-2; no clear D. CDR3 length: 14 residues. Germline-derived CDR1 and CDR2 are MNHEY and SVGAGI. Trimming cost V 0 bases and J 5 bases, with 7 bases left between them. CDR3 sequence reads: CASSYSPPTGELFF. CDR3 DNA sequence: TGTGCCAGCAGTTACTCACCACCAACCGGGGAGCTGTTTTTT.

This clone was picked up one time. The chain joins TRBV5-1 to TRBJ2-2; possibly TRBD2 for D (6 bases). Deletions cut 0 bases from V and 4 bases from J, with 10 bases between. Germline V CDR1 and CDR2: SGHRS, YFSETQ. The CDR3 is 15 amino acids. CDR3 bases: TGCGCCAGCAGCTTGGTGTCAGCGGGCACCGGGGAGCTGTTTTTT. It is translated as CASSLVSAGTGELFF.

V is TRBV29-1 and J is TRBJ2-2; D may be TRBD1 or TRBD2 (5 bases each). The V end lost 0 bases, the J end lost 4 bases, and 9 bases lay between the germline ends. The V gene's germline CDR1 is SQVTM and CDR2 ANQGSEA. The CDR3 covers 14 residues. The CDR3 here is CSVEDLRGTGELFF. CDR3 nucleotides: TGCAGCGTTGAAGATCTGAGGGGCACCGGGGAGCTGTTTTTT.

This chain connects TRBV6-5 to TRBJ2-1; D unresolved. The CDR3 is 13 amino acids. Trimming cost V 6 bases and J 5 bases, with 11 bases left between them. In germline, CDR1 is MNHEY, CDR2 SVGAGI. The CDR3: CASRRHTDNEQFF. As DNA, the CDR3 is TGTGCCAGCAGGCGACACACAGACAATGAGCAGTTCTTC.

CDR3 nucleotide sequence: TGCGCCAGCAGCCCGGACAGGGCGAGCTCCTACGAGCAGTACTTC. This gives the protein CASSPDRASSYEQYF. This chain connects TRBV10-2 to TRBJ2-7, with 8 nucleotides matching TRBD1. Germline CDR1 WSHSY, CDR2 SAAADI. The CDR3 has 15 residues. V dropped 6 bases and J dropped 0; count of bases not matched to a gene: 7.

The V and J genes are TRBV6-1 and TRBJ1-1; no clear D. CDR1 is MNHNS and CDR2 is SASEGT in the germline V gene. The germline V and J ends were trimmed by 5 bases and 0 bases, with 13 bases remaining between them. The CDR3 spans 15 residues. In DNA, the CDR3 is TGTGCCAGCAGTCCAAACTCGGTAATGAACACTGAAGCTTTCTTT. Its translation: CASSPNSVMNTEAFF.

CDR3 sequence: CASSVRSSPLHF. Here the CDR3 DNA reads TGTGCCAGCAGCGTACGTAGTTCACCCCTCCACTTT. The chain carries TRBV11-2 and TRBJ1-6, with D uncertain. The V end was cut by 5 bases, the J end by 9 bases, with 8 bases between. The CDR3 is 12 residues long. Germline values: CDR1 SGHAT, CDR2 FQNNGV.

The gene calls are TRBV5-1 and TRBJ1-6; D gene uncertain. The CDR3 has 14 amino acids. From germline, CDR1 is SGHRS and CDR2 YFSETQ. V was cut by 2 bases and J by 7 bases, with 10 bases left in between. For the CDR3, the DNA is TGCGCCAGCAGCTTTCTAACGGAGAATTCACCCCTCCACTTT. It translates to CASSFLTENSPLHF.